The entry that follows covers one TCR beta chain sequence. Its antigen remains unidentified. The sample originates from a study of Ad26.COV2.S vaccination and SARS-CoV-2 variants. Background on the study: By the intramuscular route, Ad26.COV2.S was given once, or twice 56 days apart.

Sequenced by immunoSEQ multiplex PCR; TCRdb stores in-frame clones only, minus some. The sample records about 350,000 clones, around nine tenths being singletons. Broader study findings: Responses of spike-specific T cells (both CD8+ and CD4+) reportedly showed substantial breadth after vaccination. Vaccine and placebo recipients had comparable breadth of non-spike TCRs.

CDR1 is MNHEY, CDR2 SMNVEV, per germline (reference sequence). V lost 5 bases, J lost 4 bases, and 11 bases stayed unmatched. The CDR3 length is 15 residues. Treatment reported: about 20 received Ad26.COV2.S at low or high dose, single or two shots; 5 received placebo; per-sample allocation not given. It was on day 63 after the first vaccine or placebo injection that samples were taken. This person who donated was an adult of 18-55 years in Boston. The source material was peripheral blood, sampled in a trial of Ad26.COV2.S vaccine versus placebo. The sequence derives from a person aged 18 to 65 who received the Ad26.COV2.S COVID-19 vaccine or a placebo. This sequence joins TRBV27 and TRBJ2-7; 7 nucleotides agree with TRBD1. The CDR3 loop reads CASSRSGTVVYEQYF. CDR3 nucleotide sequence: TGTGCCAGCAGTCGTTCCGGGACAGTCGTTTACGAGCAGTACTTC.